The 8 T cell receptor beta chains below were found in one sample sequenced in a study of CD4 T cells in relation to SARS-CoV-2 and coronaviruses. Data came from immunoSEQ multiplex PCR; TCRdb stores just in-frame clones and leaves some out. The top ten hold roughly 0.37% of the sample, which has approximately 60,000 clones, around 90% seen once. Sequencing input: naive CD4+ T cells from PBMCs. Subset given: naive CD4+ T cells isolated by negative enrichment. The receptors here all came from an adult with COVID-19.

This chain connects TRBV28 to TRBJ1-2; D is undetermined. Germline V CDR1 and CDR2: MDHEN, SYDVKM. This CDR3 spans 13 amino acids. V was clipped by 6 bases and J by 4 bases, with 12 bases between them. The CDR3 DNA reads as TGTGCCAGCAGGATTGGCAGGTCCTATGGCTACACCTTC. It translates to CASRIGRSYGYTF.

Note on this clone: The junction differs from germline at one of its ends, possibly a read error. The gene calls are TRBV14 and TRBJ2-1, with 7 bases matching TRBD2. CDR1 and CDR2 (germline): SGHDN, FVKESK. The CDR3 covers 13 residues. The CDR3 here is CASSPALIAGVVF. CDR3 bases: TGTGCCAGCAGCCCCGCCTTAATAGCGGGCGTTGTCTTC.

The chain uses TRBV5-4 and TRBJ2-2; the match to TRBD1 covers 7 bases. The CDR3 is made up of 17 amino acids. Germline CDR1 SGHNT, CDR2 YYREEE (reference sequence). Trimming took 0 bases from V and 4 from J; bases not matched to a gene: 9. CDR3 protein: CASSLATSGGPTGELFF. The CDR3 region has the DNA TGTGCCAGCAGCTTGGCGACCTCAGGGGGTCCCACCGGGGAGCTGTTTTTT.

This sequence joins TRBV10-2 and TRBJ2-7; unclear D gene. The CDR3 length is 15 residues. Trimming removed 2 bases at V and 2 bases at J, with 13 bases between. Germline loops: CDR1 WSHSY, CDR2 SAAADI. CDR3 nucleotide sequence: TGCGCCAGCAGTGAGGGAAGGGTTTGGACCTACGAGCAGTACTTC. Its protein is CASSEGRVWTYEQYF.

This rearrangement joins TRBV19 to TRBJ2-7; a possible D gene is TRBD2 (5 bases). Germline V CDR1 and CDR2: LNHDA, SQIVND (reference sequence). The CDR3 runs 14 residues. V gave up 5 bases and J gave up 0 bases, with 11 bases separating them. The CDR3 DNA sequence: TGTGCCAGTAGTTCTGACCGGGACTCCTACGAGCAGTACTTC. Its protein product is CASSSDRDSYEQYF.

V usage is TRBV2 and J usage is TRBJ2-1; maybe TRBD1 (5 bases). The germline CDR1 and CDR2 sequences are SNHLY and FYNNEI. The CDR3 has 12 residues. V was cut by 6 bases and J by 6 bases, with 9 bases left in between. CDR3 nucleotides: TGTGCCAGCAGCGTGGGGCCCAATGAGCAGTTCTTC. It translates to CASSVGPNEQFF.

The chain is built from TRBV19 and TRBJ1-1; the match to TRBD1 covers 7 bases. Trimming cost V 3 bases and J 1 base; bases outside gene matches: 5. The length of the CDR3 is 15 residues. Germline V gene lookup returns CDR1 LNHDA and CDR2 SQIVND (reference sequence). The DNA for the CDR3 is TGTGCCAGTAGTATTTGGGGACAGCCGAACACTGAAGCTTTCTTT. Protein sequence: CASSIWGQPNTEAFF.

The chain joins TRBV5-1 to TRBJ2-7; D unresolved. Deletions cut 0 bases from V and 6 bases from J, with 10 bases between. Germline loops: CDR1 SGHRS, CDR2 YFSETQ. The CDR3 is made up of 13 amino acids. CDR3 sequence reads: CASSLVVTSEQYF. The CDR3, as DNA: TGCGCCAGCAGCTTGGTGGTGACGTCCGAGCAGTACTTC.